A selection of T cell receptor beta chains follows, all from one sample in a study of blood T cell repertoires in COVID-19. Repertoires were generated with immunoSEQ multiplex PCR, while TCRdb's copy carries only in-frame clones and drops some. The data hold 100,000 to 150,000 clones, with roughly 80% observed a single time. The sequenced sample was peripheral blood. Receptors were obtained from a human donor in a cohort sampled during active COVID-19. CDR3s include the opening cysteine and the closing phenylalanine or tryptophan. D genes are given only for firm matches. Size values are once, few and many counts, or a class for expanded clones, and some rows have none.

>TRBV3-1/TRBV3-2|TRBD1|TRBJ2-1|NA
CASSHFDRGMQFF
TGTGCCAGCAGCCACTTTGACAGGGGAATGCAGTTCTTC
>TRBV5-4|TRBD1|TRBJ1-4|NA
CASSLQGTREKLFF
TGTGCCAGCAGCCTACAGGGGACGCGTGAAAAACTGTTTTTT
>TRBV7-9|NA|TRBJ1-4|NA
CASSRQGLDEKLFF
TGTGCCAGCAGCCGTCAGGGGCTGGATGAAAAACTGTTTTTT
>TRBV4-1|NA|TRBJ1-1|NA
CASSQESRRYEAFF
TGCGCCAGCAGCCAAGAAAGCAGGCGTTATGAAGCTTTCTTT
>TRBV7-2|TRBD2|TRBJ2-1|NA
CASSLAPREGGNEQFF
TGTGCCAGCAGCTTAGCGCCTCGGGAGGGCGGGAATGAGCAGTTCTTC
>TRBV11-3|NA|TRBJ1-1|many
CASSSRTSPEAFF
TGTGCCAGCAGCTCGAGGACAAGCCCTGAAGCTTTCTTT
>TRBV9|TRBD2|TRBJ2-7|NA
CASSPGLPPNEQYF
TGTGCCAGCAGCCCGGGACTACCCCCCAACGAGCAGTACTTC
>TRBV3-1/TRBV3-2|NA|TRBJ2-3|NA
CASSQDLGGGSTDTQYF
TGTGCCAGCAGCCAAGATCTGGGGGGAGGAAGCACAGATACGCAGTATTTT
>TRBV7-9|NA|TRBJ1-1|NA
CASSLAGDLTEAFF
TGTGCCAGCAGCTTGGCCGGGGATCTTACTGAAGCTTTCTTT
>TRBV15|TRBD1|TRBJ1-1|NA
CATSRTRPTIQGADTEAFF
TGTGCCACCAGCAGGACCAGGCCCACGATACAGGGGGCCGACACTGAAGCTTTCTTT
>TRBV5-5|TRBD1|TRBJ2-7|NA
CASSLSTGGIYEQYF
TGTGCCAGCAGTCTGTCGACAGGGGGTATCTACGAGCAGTACTTC
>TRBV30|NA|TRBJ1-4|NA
CASSLGAASNEKLFF
TGTGCATCCAGTCTTGGGGCAGCCAGTAATGAAAAACTGTTTTTT
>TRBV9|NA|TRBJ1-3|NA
CASSTRGGISGNTIYF
TGTGCCAGCAGCACCAGAGGGGGTATCTCTGGAAACACCATATATTTT
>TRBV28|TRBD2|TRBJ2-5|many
CASSPSGGEGETQYF
TGTGCCAGCAGCCCTTCGGGAGGGGAGGGTGAGACCCAGTACTTC
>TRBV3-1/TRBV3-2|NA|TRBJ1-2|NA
CASSQAPTSGSAQEYYGYTF
TGTGCCAGCAGCCAAGCCCCAACCTCGGGGTCGGCTCAGGAATATTATGGCTACACCTTC
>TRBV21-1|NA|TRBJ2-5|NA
CASSTRWDKGRQETQYF
TGTGCCAGCAGCACTCGGTGGGACAAAGGTCGCCAAGAGACCCAGTACTTC
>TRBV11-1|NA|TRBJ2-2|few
CASSLGEYAGELFF
TGTGCCAGCAGCTTAGGGGAGTATGCCGGGGAGCTGTTTTTT
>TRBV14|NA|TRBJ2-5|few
CASSQRQEETQYF
TGTGCCAGCAGCCAAAGACAGGAAGAGACCCAGTACTTC
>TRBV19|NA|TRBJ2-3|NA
CASSMPRRGADTQYF
TGTGCCAGTAGTATGCCGCGGAGAGGCGCAGATACGCAGTATTTT
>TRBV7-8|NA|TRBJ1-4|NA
CASSLGGWNEKLFF
TGTGCCAGCAGCTTAGGAGGGTGGAATGAAAAACTGTTTTTT
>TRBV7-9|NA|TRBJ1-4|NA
CASSGGLNEKLFF
TGTGCCAGCAGCGGGGGCCTTAATGAAAAACTGTTTTTT
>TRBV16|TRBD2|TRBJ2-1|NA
CASSQWRGLGGEQFF
TGTGCCAGCAGCCAATGGCGGGGGTTAGGAGGCGAGCAGTTCTTC
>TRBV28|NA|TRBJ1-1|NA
CASTSTDEAFF
TGTGCCAGCACCTCAACAGACGAAGCTTTCTTT
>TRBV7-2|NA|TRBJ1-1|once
CASSLASVTEAFF
TGTGCCAGCAGCTTAGCGTCTGTAACTGAAGCTTTCTTT
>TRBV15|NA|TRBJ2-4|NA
CATGDPWLGGNIQYF
TGTGCCACCGGGGACCCTTGGCTAGGGGGAAACATTCAGTACTTC
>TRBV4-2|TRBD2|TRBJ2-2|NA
CASSLSGTSGIRNTGELFF
TGTGCCAGCAGCTTATCCGGGACTAGCGGGATCCGGAACACCGGGGAGCTGTTTTTT
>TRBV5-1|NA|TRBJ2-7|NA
CASSLVDSLTYEQYF
TGCGCCAGCAGCTTGGTCGACAGCCTTACCTACGAGCAGTACTTC
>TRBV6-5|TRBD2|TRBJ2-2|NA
CASSRGLVGPGELFF
TGTGCCAGCAGTAGGGGACTAGTCGGACCCGGGGAGCTGTTTTTT
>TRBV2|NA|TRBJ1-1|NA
CASKDFGGTEAFF
TGTGCCAGCAAAGACTTCGGGGGCACTGAAGCTTTCTTT
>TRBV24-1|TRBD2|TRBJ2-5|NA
CATRDSGRWGTQYF
TGTGCCACCAGGGATAGCGGGAGGTGGGGGACCCAGTACTTC
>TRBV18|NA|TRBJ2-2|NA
CASSQGSAGELFF
TGTGCCAGCTCACAGGGGTCGGCCGGGGAGCTGTTTTTT
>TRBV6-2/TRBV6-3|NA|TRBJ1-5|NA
CASSFHPQGSTQHF
TGTGCCAGCAGTTTCCACCCTCAGGGAAGTACCCAGCATTTT
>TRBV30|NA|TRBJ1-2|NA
CAWDKSLYGYTF
TGTGCCTGGGACAAAAGCCTCTATGGCTACACCTTC
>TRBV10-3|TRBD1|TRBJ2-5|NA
CAIGTGPQETQYF
TGTGCCATCGGGACAGGACCTCAAGAGACCCAGTACTTC
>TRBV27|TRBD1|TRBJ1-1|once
CASSPIRGLGTEAFF
TGTGCCAGCAGTCCTATCAGGGGGCTGGGGACTGAAGCTTTCTTT
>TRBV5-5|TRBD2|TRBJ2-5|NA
CASSPGTSLETQYF
TGTGCCAGCAGCCCCGGGACTAGCTTAGAGACCCAGTACTTC
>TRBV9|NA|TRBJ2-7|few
CASSPSPGNEQYF
TGTGCCAGCAGCCCAAGCCCAGGGAACGAGCAGTACTTC
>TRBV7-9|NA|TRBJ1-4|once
CASSTYRTGQAEKLFF
TGTGCCAGCAGCACTTACCGAACGGGACAAGCCGAAAAACTGTTTTTT
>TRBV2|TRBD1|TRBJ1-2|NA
CASSATGNVLYVGYTF
TGTGCCAGCAGTGCGACAGGGAACGTGCTGTATGTGGGCTACACCTTC
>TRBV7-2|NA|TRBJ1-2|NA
CASSRGNYGYTF
TGTGCCAGCAGCCGGGGAAACTATGGCTACACCTTC
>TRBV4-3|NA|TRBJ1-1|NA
CASSQDRGRGLGEAFF
TGCGCCAGCAGCCAAGATCGCGGCAGGGGACTAGGTGAAGCTTTCTTT
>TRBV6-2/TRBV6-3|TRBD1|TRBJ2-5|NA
CASSAGQGPQETQYF
TGTGCCAGCAGTGCGGGACAGGGCCCCCAAGAGACCCAGTACTTC
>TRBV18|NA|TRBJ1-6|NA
CASSASGEGNSPLHF
TGTGCCAGCTCAGCAAGCGGGGAGGGAAATTCACCCCTCCACTTT
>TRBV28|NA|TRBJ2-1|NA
CASSPPVTDEQFF
TGTGCCAGCAGTCCACCCGTCACTGATGAGCAGTTCTTC
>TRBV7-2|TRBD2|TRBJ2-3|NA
CASSLASGGTDTQYF
TGTGCCAGCAGCTTAGCTAGCGGGGGGACAGATACGCAGTATTTT
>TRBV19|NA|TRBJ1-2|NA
CASSIDSDSYGYTF
TGTGCCAGTAGTATAGATTCGGACAGCTATGGCTACACCTTC
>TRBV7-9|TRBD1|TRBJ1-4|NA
CASSSFPPGQGQEKLFF
TGTGCCAGCAGCTCATTTCCCCCGGGACAGGGCCAAGAAAAACTGTTTTTT
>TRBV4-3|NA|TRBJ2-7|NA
CASSQAARDPSYEQYF
TGCGCCAGCAGCCAAGCGGCCAGGGATCCCTCCTACGAGCAGTACTTC
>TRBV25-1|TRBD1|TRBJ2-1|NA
CASSGQGNYNEQFF
TGTGCCAGCAGTGGACAGGGAAATTACAATGAGCAGTTCTTC
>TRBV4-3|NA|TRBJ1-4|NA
CASSRETAGEGNEKLFF
TGCGCCAGCAGCCGAGAAACTGCAGGGGAGGGTAATGAAAAACTGTTTTTT
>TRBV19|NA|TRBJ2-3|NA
CASSISGAEDTQYF
TGTGCCAGTAGTATATCGGGAGCGGAAGATACGCAGTATTTT
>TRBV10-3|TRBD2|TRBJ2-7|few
CAISESGLAGASSYEQYF
TGTGCCATCAGTGAGTCGGGGCTAGCGGGGGCGAGCTCCTACGAGCAGTACTTC
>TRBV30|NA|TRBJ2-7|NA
CAWGRTGLSYEQYF
TGTGCCTGGGGCCGTACTGGGCTTTCCTACGAGCAGTACTTC
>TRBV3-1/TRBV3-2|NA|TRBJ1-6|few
CASSPWQYNSPLHF
TGTGCCAGCAGCCCTTGGCAGTATAATTCACCCCTCCACTTT
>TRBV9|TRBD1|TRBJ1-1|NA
CASSADRTMNTEAFF
TGTGCCAGCAGCGCGGACAGGACCATGAACACTGAAGCTTTCTTT
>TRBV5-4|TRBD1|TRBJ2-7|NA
CASSSDRDPYEQYF
TGTGCCAGCAGCTCTGACAGGGACCCCTACGAGCAGTACTTC
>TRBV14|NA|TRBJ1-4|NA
CASSQVGAVDEKLFF
TGTGCCAGCAGCCAGGTTGGCGCGGTGGATGAAAAACTGTTTTTT
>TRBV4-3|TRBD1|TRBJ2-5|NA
CASSQRTGEGETQYF
TGCGCCAGCAGCCAAAGAACAGGGGAAGGGGAGACCCAGTACTTC
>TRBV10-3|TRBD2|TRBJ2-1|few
CAISELAGRYNEQFF
TGTGCCATCAGTGAACTAGCGGGTCGATACAATGAGCAGTTCTTC